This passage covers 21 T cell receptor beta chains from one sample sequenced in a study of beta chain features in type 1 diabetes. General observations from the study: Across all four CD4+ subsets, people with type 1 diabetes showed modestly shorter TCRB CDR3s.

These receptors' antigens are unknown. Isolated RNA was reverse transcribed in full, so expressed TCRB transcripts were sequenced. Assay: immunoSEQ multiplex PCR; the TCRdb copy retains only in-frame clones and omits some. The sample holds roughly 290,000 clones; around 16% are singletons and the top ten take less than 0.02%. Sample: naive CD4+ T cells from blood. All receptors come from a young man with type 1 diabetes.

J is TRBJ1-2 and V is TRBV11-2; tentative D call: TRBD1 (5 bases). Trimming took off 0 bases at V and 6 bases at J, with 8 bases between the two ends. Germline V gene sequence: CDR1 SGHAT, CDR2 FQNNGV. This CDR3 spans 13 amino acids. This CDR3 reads CASSLDQGHGYTF. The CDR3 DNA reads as TGTGCCAGCAGCTTAGACCAGGGTCATGGCTACACCTTC. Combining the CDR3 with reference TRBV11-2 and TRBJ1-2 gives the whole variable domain EAGVAQSPRYKIIEKRQSVAFWCNPISGHATLYWYQQILGQGPKLLIQFQNNGVVDDSQLPKDRFSAERLKGVDSTLKIQPAKLEDSAVYLCASSLDQGHGYTFGSGTRLTVV.

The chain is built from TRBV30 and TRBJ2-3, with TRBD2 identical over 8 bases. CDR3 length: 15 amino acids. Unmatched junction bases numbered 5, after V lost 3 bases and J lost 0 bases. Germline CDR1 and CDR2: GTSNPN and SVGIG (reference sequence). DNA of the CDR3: TGTGCCTGGAGCGGTCGCGGGAGGAGCACAGATACGCAGTATTTT. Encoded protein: CAWSGRGRSTDTQYF.

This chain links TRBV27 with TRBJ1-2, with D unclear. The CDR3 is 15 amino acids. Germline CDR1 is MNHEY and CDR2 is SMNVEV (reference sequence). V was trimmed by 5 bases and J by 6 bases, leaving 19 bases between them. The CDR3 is CASSPSRVAGDGYTF. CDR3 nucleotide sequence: TGTGCCAGCAGTCCGTCGAGGGTGGCGGGTGATGGCTACACCTTC.

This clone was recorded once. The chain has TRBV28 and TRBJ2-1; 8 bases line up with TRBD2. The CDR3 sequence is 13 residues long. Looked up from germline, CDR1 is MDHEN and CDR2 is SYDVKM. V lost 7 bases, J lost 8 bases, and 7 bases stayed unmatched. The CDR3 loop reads CASTISGTDEQFF. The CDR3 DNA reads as TGTGCCAGCACGATTAGCGGGACTGATGAGCAGTTCTTC.

The CDR3 loop is CASSQVGSGSSYNEQFF. CDR3 coding DNA: TGCGCCAGCAGCCAAGTCGGAAGCGGGAGCTCCTACAATGAGCAGTTCTTC. This chain links TRBV4-1 with TRBJ2-1, with TRBD2 matching over 8 bases. CDR1 is MGHRA and CDR2 is YSYEKL in the germline V gene. CDR3 length: 17 amino acids. The J segment lost 0 bases and the V segment lost 1 base, leaving 5 bases of the junction unmatched.

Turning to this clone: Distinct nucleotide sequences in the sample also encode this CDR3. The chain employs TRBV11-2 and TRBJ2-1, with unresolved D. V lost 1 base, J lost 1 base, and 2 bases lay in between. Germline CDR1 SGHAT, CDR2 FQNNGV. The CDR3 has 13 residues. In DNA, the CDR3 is TGTGCCAGCAGCTTAGCGTCCTACAATGAGCAGTTCTTC. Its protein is CASSLASYNEQFF.

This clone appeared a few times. The chain's CDR3 is CAWSLGAGTGELFF. The CDR3 bases are TGTGCCTGGAGTTTGGGGGCTGGCACCGGGGAGCTGTTTTTT. The rearrangement links TRBV30 to TRBJ2-2, with D tentatively TRBD1 (6 bases). The CDR3 length is 14 residues. Germline V CDR1 and CDR2: GTSNPN, SVGIG (reference sequence). Trimming removed 2 bases at V and 4 bases at J, with 11 bases between.

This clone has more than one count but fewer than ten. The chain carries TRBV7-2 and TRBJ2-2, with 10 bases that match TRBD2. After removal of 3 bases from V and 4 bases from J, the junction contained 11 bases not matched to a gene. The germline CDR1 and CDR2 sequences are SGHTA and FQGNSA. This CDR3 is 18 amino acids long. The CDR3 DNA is TGTGCCAGCAGCTTCCTAGCGGGGGCCATAATTATCACCGGGGAGCTGTTTTTT. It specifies CASSFLAGAIIITGELFF.

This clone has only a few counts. The CDR3 nucleotides read TGTGCCAGCAGTTTTGTGGCGGGAGGAAGAAGCACAGATACGCAGTATTTT. As protein: CASSFVAGGRSTDTQYF. The rearrangement links TRBV2 to TRBJ2-3; 8 nucleotides match TRBD2. The CDR3 extends over 17 amino acids. Germline trimming cut 5 bases from V and 0 bases from J; bases unmatched to any gene: 10. Looked up from germline, CDR1 is SNHLY and CDR2 is FYNNEI.

The CDR3: CASSPRGRSSYEQYF. The CDR3 coding sequence is TGTGCCAGCAGTCCGCGGGGACGGAGCTCCTACGAGCAGTACTTC. The chain joins TRBV27 to TRBJ2-7, with D maybe TRBD2 (6 bases). The germline V and J ends were trimmed by 5 bases and 0 bases, with 14 bases remaining between them. The CDR3 is made up of 15 amino acids. Germline lookup yields CDR1 MNHEY and CDR2 SMNVEV (reference sequence).

The CDR3 DNA sequence: TGCGCCAGCAGCCAAGATACTGGACAATATTACAATGAGCAGTTCTTC. Amino acid sequence: CASSQDTGQYYNEQFF. The chain employs TRBV4-3 and TRBJ2-1; possibly TRBD1 for D (5 bases). The CDR3 contains 16 residues. Looked up from germline, CDR1 is LGHNA and CDR2 is YSLEER. Trimming removed 0 bases from V and 4 bases from J, with 13 bases in between.

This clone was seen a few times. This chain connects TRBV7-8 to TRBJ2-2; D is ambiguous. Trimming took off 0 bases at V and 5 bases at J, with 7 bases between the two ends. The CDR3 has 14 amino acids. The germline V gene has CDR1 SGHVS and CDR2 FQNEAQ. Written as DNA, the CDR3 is TGTGCCAGCAGCTTAGCGAGAAGAACCGGGGAGCTGTTTTTT. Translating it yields CASSLARRTGELFF.

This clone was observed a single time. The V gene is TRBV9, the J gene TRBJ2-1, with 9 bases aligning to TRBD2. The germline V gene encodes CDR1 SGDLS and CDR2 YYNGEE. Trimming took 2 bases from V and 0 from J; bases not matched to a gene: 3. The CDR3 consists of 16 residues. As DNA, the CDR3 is TGTGCCAGCAGCGTTCCAGCGGGAGGCTCCTACAATGAGCAGTTCTTC. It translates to CASSVPAGGSYNEQFF.

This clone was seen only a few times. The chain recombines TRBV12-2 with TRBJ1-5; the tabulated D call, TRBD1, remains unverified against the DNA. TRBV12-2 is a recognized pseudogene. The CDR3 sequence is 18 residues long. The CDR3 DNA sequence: TGTGCAAGTCGCTTAGCTCCCTCGCAAACAGGGAGACGGGGGCCCCAGCATTTT. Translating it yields CASRLAPSQTGRRGPQHF.

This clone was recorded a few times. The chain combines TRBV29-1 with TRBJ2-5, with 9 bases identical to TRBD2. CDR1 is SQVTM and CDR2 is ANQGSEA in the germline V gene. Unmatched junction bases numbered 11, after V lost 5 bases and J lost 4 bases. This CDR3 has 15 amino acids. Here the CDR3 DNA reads TGCAGCGTTTCGCCAGTAGCGGGAGCCGGAGAGACCCAGTACTTC. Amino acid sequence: CSVSPVAGAGETQYF.

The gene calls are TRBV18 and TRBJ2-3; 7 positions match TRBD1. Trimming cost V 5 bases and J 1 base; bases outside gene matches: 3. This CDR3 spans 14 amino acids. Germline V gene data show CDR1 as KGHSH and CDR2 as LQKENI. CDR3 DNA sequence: TGTGCCAGCTCATTCACAGGGGGCACAGATACGCAGTATTTT. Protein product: CASSFTGGTDTQYF.

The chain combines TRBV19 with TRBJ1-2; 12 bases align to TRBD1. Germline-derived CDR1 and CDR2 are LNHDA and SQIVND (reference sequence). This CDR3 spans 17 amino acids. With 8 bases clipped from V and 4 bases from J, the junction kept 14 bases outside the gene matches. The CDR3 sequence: CASSYFSGQGAGYGYTF. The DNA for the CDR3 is TGTGCCAGTTCTTACTTCTCGGGACAGGGGGCTGGCTATGGCTACACCTTC.

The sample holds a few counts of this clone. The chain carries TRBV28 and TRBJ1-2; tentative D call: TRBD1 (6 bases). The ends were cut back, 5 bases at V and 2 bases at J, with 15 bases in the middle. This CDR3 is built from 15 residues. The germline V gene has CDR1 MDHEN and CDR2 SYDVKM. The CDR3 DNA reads TGTGCCAGCAGTCGTTATCTAGGGGGAAACTATGGCTACACCTTC. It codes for CASSRYLGGNYGYTF.

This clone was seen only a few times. CDR3 residues: CASSQDAPTYEQYF. As DNA, the CDR3 is TGTGCCAGCAGCCAAGATGCCCCTACCTACGAGCAGTACTTC. The chain has TRBV4-2 and TRBJ2-7; D ambiguous. CDR3 length: 14 residues. Trimming pared 0 bases from V and 2 bases from J, leaving 8 bases between. Germline V lookup: CDR1 LGHNA, CDR2 YNFKEQ.

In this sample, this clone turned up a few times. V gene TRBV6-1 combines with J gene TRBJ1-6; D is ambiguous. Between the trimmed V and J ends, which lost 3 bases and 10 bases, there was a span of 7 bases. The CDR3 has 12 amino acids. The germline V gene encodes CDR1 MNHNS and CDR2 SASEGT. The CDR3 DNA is TGTGCCAGCAGTGACTATCTCTCACCCCTCCACTTT. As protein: CASSDYLSPLHF.

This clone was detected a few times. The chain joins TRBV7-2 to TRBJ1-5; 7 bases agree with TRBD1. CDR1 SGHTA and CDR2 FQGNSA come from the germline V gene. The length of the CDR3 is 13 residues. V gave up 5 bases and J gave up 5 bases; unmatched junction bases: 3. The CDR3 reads CASSPGQDQPQHF. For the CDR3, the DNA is TGTGCCAGCAGCCCCGGACAGGATCAGCCCCAGCATTTT.